One sample yielded the 24 T cell receptor beta chains listed below, sequenced in a study of blood T cells in healthy people across ages (dated by TCRdb to the mid-2010s). Receptor amplification or capture employed 5' RACE. Sequenced on an Illumina HiSeq 2500. A second PCR of roughly 6 to 11 cycles was run with a J-beta primer mix and a sample-barcoded 5' primer. TCRdb reworked the public reads: Q25 trimming with fastp, MiXCR clone assembly, productive beta chains retained. Every distinct CDR3 protein forms one entry, paired with its most common genes and DNA. This sample holds 700,000 to 1,000,000 distinct CDR3 sequences; more than 40% were observed only once. The biggest ten clones account for approximately 20% of the sample. The sample taken for sequencing was blood. The receptors stem from a man in his 60s in good health.

This rearrangement joins TRBV6-2 or TRBV6-3 to TRBJ2-7; 8 bases are a match to TRBD1. The ends lost 5 bases at V and 0 bases at J; junction bases unmatched: 9. This CDR3 has 16 amino acids. Germline V gene sequence: CDR1 MNHEY, CDR2 SVGEGT. The CDR3 loop is CASSDQGQVLSYEQYF. DNA of the CDR3: TGTGCCAGCAGTGACCAGGGACAGGTCCTCTCCTACGAGCAGTACTTC.

The CDR3 nucleotides read TGTGCCAGCAGCTATGACAGGTATGAGCAGTTCTTC. Encoded protein: CASSYDRYEQFF. This sequence joins TRBV7-2 and TRBJ2-1, with D possibly being TRBD1 (6 bases). This CDR3 has 12 residues. The V gene's germline CDR1 is SGHTA and CDR2 FQGNSA. Trimming pared 4 bases from V and 8 bases from J, leaving 9 bases between.

On this clonotype itself: A much more abundant neighbour one base away suggests this may be a read error. In DNA form, the CDR3 reads TGCAGCGTTGAAGCGCGGACTAGCGGGGCCCACAATGAGCAGTACTTC. Residues: CSVEARTSGAHNEQYF. This rearrangement joins TRBV29-1 to TRBJ2-7, with 12 bases that match TRBD2. The germline V gene has CDR1 SQVTM and CDR2 ANQGSEA. The CDR3 extends over 16 amino acids. V was pared by 1 base and J by 7 bases, with 11 bases of the junction left unmatched.

This clonotype was seen a handful of times. The chain recombines TRBV14 with TRBJ2-6; D remains unclear. The V end was cut by 4 bases, the J end by 0 bases, with 16 bases between. This CDR3 region has 18 residues. Germline-derived CDR1 and CDR2 are SGHDN and FVKESK. CDR3 sequence (DNA): TGTGCCAGCAGCCCTCGGGTCGGTACAAGCTCTGGGGCCAACGTCCTGACTTTC. It yields the protein CASSPRVGTSSGANVLTF.

In the case of this clonotype: A read error may account for a junction end that differs from germline. The chain links TRBV18 to TRBJ1-4, with D hard to call. The CDR3 is 13 residues long. Germline CDR1 is KGHSH and CDR2 is LQKENI. CDR3 nucleotide sequence: TGTGCCAGCTCACCAGCCGAGGATGAAGAACTGTTTTTT. The encoded protein is CASSPAEDEELFF.

The rearrangement uses TRBV15 and TRBJ1-6, with D unclear. The V end lost 0 bases, the J end lost 9 bases, and 3 bases lay between the germline ends. CDR1 is LNHNV and CDR2 is YYDKDF in the germline V gene (reference sequence). This CDR3 comprises 12 residues. CDR3 in DNA: TGTGCCACCAGCAGAGATATTTCACCCCTCCACTTT. Translation gives CATSRDISPLHF.

This sequence joins TRBV20-1 and TRBJ2-3; TRBD2 might be the D (5 bases). Germline V gene data show CDR1 as DFQATT and CDR2 as SNEGSKA (reference sequence). The CDR3 covers 13 residues. With 7 bases removed from V and 6 bases from J, the gap between germline ends came to 17 bases. DNA of the CDR3: TGCAGTGGCCGACTACCCGAAACGGATACGCAGTATTTT. It codes for CSGRLPETDTQYF.

This clonotype was recorded a few times. The chain combines TRBV27 with TRBJ2-7; TRBD1 agrees at 11 bases. The length of the CDR3 is 14 residues. In germline, CDR1 is MNHEY, CDR2 SMNVEV (reference sequence). Germline trimming cut 5 bases from V and 6 bases from J; bases unmatched to any gene: 6. The CDR3 spells CASSPDRGRSEQYF. The CDR3 nucleotides read TGTGCCAGCAGTCCGGACAGGGGGCGAAGCGAGCAGTACTTC.

V and J are TRBV29-1 and TRBJ1-4, with 7 bases lining up with TRBD1. Germline V gene sequence: CDR1 SQVTM, CDR2 ANQGSEA. This CDR3 has 14 residues. Trimming cost V 6 bases and J 3 bases; bases outside gene matches: 7. The CDR3, as DNA: TGCAGCGTGCGGCGAGGGGGCTCTAATGAAAAACTGTTTTTT. It translates to CSVRRGGSNEKLFF.

The chain links TRBV5-1 to TRBJ2-1; D is possibly TRBD1 or TRBD2 (5 bases each). V was cut by 0 bases and J by 7 bases, with 14 bases left in between. This CDR3 contains 15 residues. Germline V gene data show CDR1 as SGHRS and CDR2 as YFSETQ. The CDR3 sequence: CASSLDGLEGNEQFF. CDR3 DNA sequence: TGCGCCAGCAGCTTGGACGGATTAGAGGGGAATGAGCAGTTCTTC.

This clonotype occurred many times. This chain links TRBV20-1 with TRBJ1-2; D ambiguous. CDR1 DFQATT and CDR2 SNEGSKA come from the germline V gene (reference sequence). This CDR3 comprises 11 residues. V was pared by 6 bases and J by 4 bases, with 9 bases between. The CDR3 reads CSATGSYGYTF. The CDR3 coding sequence is TGCAGTGCCACCGGATCCTATGGCTACACCTTC.

The chain links TRBV20-1 to TRBJ2-5, with 7 bases aligning to TRBD2. The CDR3 runs to 13 residues. J lost 3 bases, V lost 6 bases, and 7 bases had no gene match. Germline V gene data show CDR1 as DFQATT and CDR2 as SNEGSKA (reference sequence). Here the CDR3 reads CSARGDYEETQYF. CDR3 nucleotides: TGCAGTGCCCGGGGGGACTATGAAGAGACCCAGTACTTC.

The V and J genes are TRBV4-1 and TRBJ2-1, with 8 bases identical to TRBD2. CDR3 length: 19 residues. Germline CDR1 MGHRA, CDR2 YSYEKL. With V trimmed by 8 bases and J by 4 bases, 22 bases remained unmatched. DNA for the CDR3: TGCGCCAGCTCCACACCCTCGGGTCAACGGGGGGGCTCATACAATGAGCAGTTCTTC. This translates into CASSTPSGQRGGSYNEQFF.

This chain links TRBV11-3 with TRBJ1-1; D may be TRBD1 (6 bases). Germline CDR1 reads SGHNT; CDR2 reads YENEEA. V was trimmed by 5 bases and J by 0 bases, leaving 13 bases between them. The length of the CDR3 is 15 residues. CDR3 DNA sequence: TGTGCCAGCAGCCCCGGACAGAGATTGAACACTGAAGCTTTCTTT. It yields the protein CASSPGQRLNTEAFF.

This clonotype is a singleton in its sample. V and J are TRBV20-1 and TRBJ2-3; D gene unclear. Looked up from germline, CDR1 is DFQATT and CDR2 is SNEGSKA (reference sequence). Trimming pared 0 bases from V and 14 bases from J, leaving 12 bases between. The CDR3 length is 11 residues. As DNA, the CDR3 is TGCAGTGCTAGAGAGGAGAGGCCGGTGTATTTT. Amino acid sequence: CSAREERPVYF.

The rearrangement joins TRBV20-1 to TRBJ2-1, with 9 positions matching TRBD2. CDR1 and CDR2 (germline): DFQATT, SNEGSKA (reference sequence). With V trimmed by 6 bases and J by 3 bases, 15 bases remained unmatched. This CDR3 has 17 residues. Here the CDR3 reads CSALAGGGDVFYNEQFF. The CDR3 nucleotides read TGCAGTGCGTTAGCAGGCGGGGGGGATGTCTTCTACAATGAGCAGTTCTTC.

This clonotype was detected a few times. The gene calls are TRBV27 and TRBJ1-1; no clear D. Looked up from germline, CDR1 is MNHEY and CDR2 is SMNVEV (reference sequence). Trimming cost V 5 bases and J 1 base, with 11 bases left between them. This CDR3 region has 14 residues. The chain's CDR3 is CASSLGSWNTEAFF. CDR3 DNA: TGTGCCAGCAGTCTCGGGTCCTGGAACACTGAAGCTTTCTTT.

The genes are TRBV6-5 and TRBJ1-5; D call uncertain. In germline, CDR1 is MNHEY, CDR2 SVGAGI. The CDR3 loop spans 13 amino acids. The V and J ends lost 0 bases and 3 bases respectively, with 3 bases between them. For the CDR3, the DNA is TGTGCCAGCAGTTACTCCGACAATCAGCCCCAGCATTTT. Translation gives CASSYSDNQPQHF.

There are a few counts of this clonotype. This chain uses TRBV10-3 with TRBJ1-2; 11 positions match TRBD1. The V gene's germline CDR1 is ENHRY and CDR2 SYGVKD. J gave up 3 bases and V 6 bases, and 0 bases lay outside the gene matches. There are 13 residues in the CDR3. CDR3 nucleotides: TGTGCCATCAGGGACAGGGGGCACTATGGCTACACCTTC. This sequence encodes CAIRDRGHYGYTF.

This clonotype was picked up many times. The chain couples TRBV3-1 to TRBJ2-7; TRBD1 agrees at 8 bases. The junction had 10 bases not matched to a gene; V was cut back by 4 bases and J by 2 bases. The CDR3 is made up of 16 amino acids. Germline CDR1 is LGHDT and CDR2 is YNNKEL (reference sequence). In nucleotides, the CDR3 is TGTGCCAGCAGCCGGGCCGACAGGGGTGTTACCTACGAGCAGTACTTC. Its translation: CASSRADRGVTYEQYF.

This chain joins TRBV10-3 and TRBJ2-7; D gene ambiguous. Deletions cut 2 bases from V and 4 bases from J, with 12 bases between. CDR1 and CDR2 from the germline V gene are ENHRY and SYGVKD. This CDR3 is built from 14 residues. The DNA of the CDR3 is TGTGCCATCAGTGAGCCCAGTTGGGTATACGAGCAGTACTTC. It yields the protein CAISEPSWVYEQYF.

V gene TRBV19 combines with J gene TRBJ2-4; 9 positions agree with TRBD1. The DNA end is more similar to TRBJ2-7, so the J call may be wrong. The CDR3 sequence is 11 residues long. Germline loops: CDR1 LNHDA, CDR2 SQIVND (reference sequence). CDR3 region: CATGQGHEQYF. Written as DNA, the CDR3 is TGTGCCACGGGACAGGGCCACGAGCAGTACTTC.

The V call is TRBV20-1, the J call TRBJ1-4; D gene uncertain. Germline CDR1 DFQATT, CDR2 SNEGSKA (reference sequence). This CDR3 is built from 13 residues. V was shortened by 5 bases and J by 0 bases, with 7 bases between the two germline ends. Here the CDR3 reads CSAEGATNEKLFF. The CDR3 DNA reads TGCAGTGCTGAGGGCGCAACTAATGAAAAACTGTTTTTT.

This clonotype was detected a few times. This rearrangement joins TRBV6-1 to TRBJ1-5; D gene unclear. The V gene's germline CDR1 is MNHNS and CDR2 SASEGT. Trimming cost V 6 bases and J 9 bases, with 21 bases left between them. The CDR3 loop spans 15 amino acids. CDR3 in DNA: TGTGCCAGCAGCGCAGACCATCATATCCGCCGGCCCCAGCATTTT. Amino acid sequence: CASSADHHIRRPQHF.